One T cell receptor (beta chain) is described in this entry. The entry originates in a study of PD-L1 blockade in urothelial cancer. As for the study in general: Males with bladder-origin urothelial cancer constituted about 85% of the roughly 29 patients.

Time point noted: peripheral blood 6 weeks after treatment start. TCRdb's copy holds only in-frame clones and misses some; the assay was immunoSEQ multiplex PCR. The sample records some 40,000 clones, about 89% being singletons. In germline, CDR1 is MDHEN, CDR2 SYDVKM. The CDR3 has 12 amino acids. Trimming took off 7 bases at V and 0 bases at J, with 3 bases between the two ends. The clonotype originates from a man between 70 and 80 years old with urothelial cancer. The sample was PBMCs, taken around atezolizumab (anti-PD-L1) treatment. V gene TRBV28 combines with J gene TRBJ2-2; D is ambiguous. CDR3 DNA: TGTGCCAGCACCTCGAACACCGGGGAGCTGTTTTTT. This codes for CASTSNTGELFF.